The clone carrying this T cell receptor (beta chain) was seen a handful of times. The record originates from a study of blood T cells in healthy people across ages. The second PCR ran roughly 7 to 12 cycles with a sample-barcoded 5' primer and J-beta primers. TCRdb fed the 5' RACE reads into MiXCR, producing one record per CDR3 protein. The repertoire consists of about 540,000 distinct CDR3 sequences, with 24% occurring once and the leading ten covering roughly 10%. This CDR3 is built from 17 residues. Deletions cut 6 bases from V and 1 base from J, with 25 bases between. The germline gives CDR1 DFQATT, CDR2 SNEGSKA (reference sequence). Approximately 10 milliliters was the volume of peripheral blood drawn from each donor. These data are also associated with another study on T cells of mothers and their children. That paper notes: Donation came from a few healthy Caucasian mothers together with their six children. The yield was over 9 million TCR beta CDR3 reads from each mother and some 3 million from each child.

Sequenced input: blood. The chain is built from TRBV20-1 and TRBJ2-7, with a tentative D call TRBD2 (6 bases). The source is a boy between 10 and 17 years old in good health. The CDR3 DNA follows: TGCAGTGCCAAATCGTTGGCGGGGACGGCCGATTCCTACGAGCAGTACTTC. This codes for CSAKSLAGTADSYEQYF.